Listed below are T cell receptor beta chains from one sample, sequenced in a study of blood T cell repertoires in COVID-19. Some clones are missing from TCRdb's copy, which holds only in-frame ones; the method was immunoSEQ multiplex PCR. Of tens of thousands of clones in the sample, approximately 85% are singletons; the top ten hold 16%. What was sequenced was peripheral blood. The receptors were sampled from a human donor in a cohort sampled during active COVID-19. CDR3s include the opening cysteine and the closing phenylalanine or tryptophan.

J | V | CDR3
TRBJ1-5 | TRBV21-1 | CASSKNYGRKKSGGQPQHF
TRBJ1-5 | TRBV5-4 | CASSLDNSNQPQHF
TRBJ2-4 | TRBV5-6 | CASATSGSDIQYF
TRBJ1-1 | TRBV6-5 | CASKRQTEAFF
TRBJ1-1 | TRBV15 | CATSRGGNTEAFF
TRBJ2-1 | TRBV11-2 | CASSLIPLGGRKHEQFF
TRBJ2-6 | TRBV7-2 | CASSQASGANVLTF
TRBJ1-5 | TRBV6-4 | CASSVGGSNQPQHF
TRBJ2-2 | TRBV27 | CASSGFGDRGLAGELFF
TRBJ2-7 | TRBV28 | CASSYGGTTYEQYF
TRBJ1-3 | TRBV12-5 | CASGLVPGGWHSGNTIYF
TRBJ1-2 | TRBV6-6 | CASSLRPGQGVNYGYTF
TRBJ2-1 | TRBV4-1 | CASSQVGTSANNEQFF
TRBJ2-7 | TRBV2 | CASRGQGSAEQYF
TRBJ2-7 | TRBV6-1 | CASSEGQASFYEQYF
TRBJ1-3 | TRBV3-1/TRBV3-2 | CASSSDAGNTIYF
TRBJ2-5 | TRBV5-1 | CASSLGDQETQYF
TRBJ1-2 | TRBV7-9 | CAGSRGEGGNYGYTF
TRBJ1-1 | TRBV18 | CASSPLGATEAFF
TRBJ2-1 | TRBV20-1 | CSASETRAYNEQFF
TRBJ2-7 | TRBV28 | CATDSGGQSREQYF
TRBJ1-2 | TRBV18 | CASSPGGSDGYTF
TRBJ2-5 | TRBV11-2 | CASSSTRPETQYF
TRBJ2-3 | TRBV7-9 | CASSRDYTDTQYF
TRBJ2-1 | TRBV29-1 | CSVHTSGRADNEQFF